A single TCR beta chain is shown here with its context. This sample was included in a study of OX40 agonist ivuxolimab in advanced cancers. Sequencing used immunoSEQ multiplex PCR; TCRdb keeps in-frame clones, though not all of them. The data show tens of thousands of clones, approximately 91% seen once. CDR1 and CDR2 (germline): MDHEN, SYDVKM. This CDR3 contains 14 residues. V was cut by 7 bases and J by 2 bases, with 14 bases left in between. The receptor was derived from an adult with an advanced solid tumor such as melanoma, head and neck, liver or kidney cancer. The specimen was CD4+ or CD8+ T cells sorted from blood, collected in a trial of the OX40 agonist ivuxolimab. The chain has TRBV28 and TRBJ1-1; tentatively, D is TRBD1 (5 bases). Here the CDR3 reads CASKAGTVNTEAFF. The CDR3 DNA follows: TGTGCCAGCAAAGCCGGGACCGTCAACACTGAAGCTTTCTTT.